This T cell receptor beta chain stems from a study of blood T cell repertoires in COVID-19. TCRdb's table, derived via immunoSEQ multiplex PCR, lists solely in-frame clones and lacks some. Of roughly 230,000 clones in the sample, 80% to 85% were seen once. Losses at the gene ends were 4 bases for V and 0 bases for J; bases not matched to a gene: 3. CDR3 length: 14 amino acids. Germline V gene data show CDR1 as SGHDT and CDR2 as YYEEEE. Assignment of participants to cohorts was predicated upon participant-reported clinical history. This chain links TRBV5-6 with TRBJ1-1, with TRBD1 matching over 7 bases. Material: PBMCs or T cells enriched from blood (not recorded which). This receptor was identified in a man over 45 who had recovered from COVID-19. The CDR3, as DNA: TGTGCCAGCAGCCGACAGGGTCTGAACACTGAAGCTTTCTTT. It codes for CASSRQGLNTEAFF.